A selection of T cell receptor beta chains follows, all from one sample in a study of blood T cell repertoires in COVID-19. Clones were sequenced by immunoSEQ multiplex PCR, and TCRdb holds only the in-frame ones, with some missing. The sample includes some 400,000 clones, roughly 90% of them seen just once. Sequenced: peripheral blood. Receptors were obtained from a man in his late teens or twenties with active or convalescent COVID-19. CDR3s include the opening cysteine and the closing phenylalanine or tryptophan. A D gene is named only where the DNA matches it firmly. Clone size is not always given. Where it is, it says once, few, many or a class for expanded clones.

v_call	clone_size	j_call	d_call	cdr3_nt	cdr3_aa
TRBV24-1	NA	TRBJ1-2	NA	TGTGCCACCAGTGATTTATGGGGGGATGTTGGCTACACCTTC	CATSDLWGDVGYTF
TRBV9	NA	TRBJ1-1	NA	TGTGCCAGCAGCGTAGCTCCAGGGATGAACACTGAAGCTTTCTTT	CASSVAPGMNTEAFF
TRBV19	NA	TRBJ1-3	NA	TGTGCCAGTAGGAGTGGAGGGGGAAACACCATATATTTT	CASRSGGGNTIYF
TRBV5-6	NA	TRBJ1-1	TRBD1	TGTGCCAGCACCCCCCGGGGATCAGGGGGTTTGAACACTGAAGCTTTCTTT	CASTPRGSGGLNTEAFF
TRBV18	NA	TRBJ2-5	TRBD1	TGTGCCAGCTCATCCATCGGGACAGGGGTGAGGGAGACCCAGTACTTC	CASSSIGTGVRETQYF
TRBV12-5	NA	TRBJ2-5	TRBD2	TGTGCTAGTGGTTTGGTCCCGACTAGCGGGCAAGAGACCCAGTACTTC	CASGLVPTSGQETQYF
TRBV9	NA	TRBJ1-4	TRBD1	TGTGCCAGCAGCGTGCGACAGGGGCATGAAAAACTGTTTTTT	CASSVRQGHEKLFF
TRBV2	NA	TRBJ2-5	TRBD1	TGTGCCAGCACCCGGGACAGGGGAAAAGAGACCCAGTACTTC	CASTRDRGKETQYF
TRBV6-5	NA	TRBJ1-2	TRBD1	TGTGCCAGCAGGCGACAGGGGGCCTATGGCTACACCTTC	CASRRQGAYGYTF
TRBV19	once	TRBJ2-2	TRBD1	TGTGCCAGTACCGACAGGGGGTACACCGGGGAGCTGTTTTTT	CASTDRGYTGELFF
TRBV6-2/TRBV6-3	NA	TRBJ2-3	NA	TGTGCCAGCAGCCGCAGGGGAACGGGCACAGATACGCAGTATTTT	CASSRRGTGTDTQYF
TRBV27	NA	TRBJ1-6	TRBD1	TGTGCCAGCAGGGCGGGACAGAACTATAATTCACCCCTCCACTTT	CASRAGQNYNSPLHF
TRBV7-8	NA	TRBJ1-4	NA	TGTGCCAGCACCGAGATCGCAACTAATGAAAAACTGTTTTTT	CASTEIATNEKLFF
TRBV9	NA	TRBJ1-2	TRBD1	TGTGCCAGCAGGCAACCGGGACAGGGTGACTATGGCTACACCTTC	CASRQPGQGDYGYTF
TRBV5-5	few	TRBJ2-1	TRBD2	TGTGCCAGCACCTTCGACGCGGGGCTAGCGGGAGTTGAGCAGTTCTTC	CASTFDAGLAGVEQFF
TRBV9	NA	TRBJ1-1	TRBD1	TGTGCCAGCAGCGTAGCTGGGACAGGGGGCTCCGAAGCTTTCTTT	CASSVAGTGGSEAFF
TRBV7-9	NA	TRBJ2-1	NA	TGTGCCAGCAGTACCGGGACAAACTACAATGAGCAGTTCTTC	CASSTGTNYNEQFF
TRBV23-1	NA	TRBJ2-2	TRBD1	TGCGCCAGCAGTCACATCGAAACCACAGGGGTGGGCACCGGGGAGCTGTTTTTT	CASSHIETTGVGTGELFF
TRBV5-1	NA	TRBJ1-4	NA	TGCGCCAGCAGCTTCAAAAACAGGGACCCTAATGAAAAACTGTTTTTT	CASSFKNRDPNEKLFF
TRBV5-1	NA	TRBJ2-3	NA	TGCGCCAGCAGCTTGGGTGCGGGGCCCACAGATACGCAGTATTTT	CASSLGAGPTDTQYF
TRBV7-2	NA	TRBJ1-2	NA	TGTGCCAGCAGCTTAGATGGTTCCGGGCGGGATAACTATGGCTACACCTTC	CASSLDGSGRDNYGYTF
TRBV7-3	NA	TRBJ1-1	NA	TGTGCCAGCAGCTCCACCCCAGGGGTGGCTGAAGCTTTCTTT	CASSSTPGVAEAFF
TRBV12-3/TRBV12-4	once	TRBJ1-1	NA	TGTGCCAGCAGTTTTCCAGTTAACACTGAAGCTTTCTTT	CASSFPVNTEAFF
TRBV7-2	once	TRBJ1-1	NA	TGTGCCAGCAGCTTAGGTGGGGTTACAGGATGGGCTTTCTTT	CASSLGGVTGWAFF
TRBV6-5	NA	TRBJ1-1	NA	TGTGCCAGCAGTTACGGTACCCAGTTAAGTTTTGAAGCTTTCTTT	CASSYGTQLSFEAFF
TRBV9	NA	TRBJ2-4	NA	TGTGCCAGCAGCGCCCGGGATTCCAAAAACATTCAGTACTTC	CASSARDSKNIQYF
TRBV7-2	NA	TRBJ1-6	NA	TGTGCCAGCAGCTTAATCGGAAGGGGGTCACCCCTCCACTTT	CASSLIGRGSPLHF
TRBV7-8	NA	TRBJ1-2	NA	TGTGCCAGCAGCTTGAGGGAGACAGGTTCTAACTATGGCTACACCTTC	CASSLRETGSNYGYTF
TRBV5-1	NA	TRBJ2-1	NA	TGCGCCAGCAGCTTGACTGAACCCTCCTACAATGAGCAGTTCTTC	CASSLTEPSYNEQFF
TRBV11-3	NA	TRBJ1-3	TRBD1	TGTGCCAGCAGGTCGGGACAGGGAAACACCATATATTTT	CASRSGQGNTIYF
TRBV5-6	NA	TRBJ1-1	NA	TGTGCCAGCAGCTTGTGGGGAGGTACTGAAGCTTTCTTT	CASSLWGGTEAFF
TRBV7-8	NA	TRBJ2-7	NA	TGTGCCAGCAGCTACGGTAGTAAGCGAAACTACGAGCAGTACTTC	CASSYGSKRNYEQYF
TRBV5-4	NA	TRBJ2-7	NA	TGTGCCAGCAGCTTTCAGGGGAGAAACGAGCAGTACTTC	CASSFQGRNEQYF
TRBV28	NA	TRBJ1-2	TRBD1	TGTGCCAGCAGTTTTCCGGGACAGAGAGTTAACTATGGCTACACCTTC	CASSFPGQRVNYGYTF
TRBV19	NA	TRBJ2-1	NA	TGTGCCAGTAGTATAAGCTTACAGCCCTACAATGAGCAGTTCTTC	CASSISLQPYNEQFF